This record covers a single TCR beta chain. The data were taken from a study of technical replicates of blood from a handful of donors. Germline CDR1 SGHVS, CDR2 FNYEAQ. V dropped 5 bases and J dropped 8 bases, with 9 bases sitting between them. The CDR3 totals 12 residues. The protocol was immunoSEQ multiplex PCR, while the TCRdb copy is restricted to in-frame clones and leaves out a portion. The table shows fewer than 100,000 clones, with almost 96% occurring only once. The chain recombines TRBV7-6 with TRBJ1-4; D is uncertain. The source of this sequence is a human donor in good health. Input material: T cells isolated from PBMCs. As DNA, the CDR3 is TGTGCCAGCAGCGCCGCTAGCGAAAAACTGTTTTTT. It is translated as CASSAASEKLFF.